One and the same sample provided the 5 T cell receptor beta chains below, sequenced in a study of cytomegalovirus exposure and HLA in healthy donors. 60 Vbeta and 13 Jbeta primers were used in PCR. Assay used: immunoSEQ multiplex PCR; TCRdb lists only in-frame clones, some missing. Altogether approximately 220,000 clones are present, 70% to 85% being singletons, with the ten largest covering 0.22%. The sequenced sample consisted of PBMCs. The receptors were sampled from a girl aged 2 to 10 in good health and CMV-seronegative.

V and J are TRBV27 and TRBJ2-7; 7 nucleotides align to TRBD1. Germline lookup yields CDR1 MNHEY and CDR2 SMNVEV (reference sequence). The CDR3 contains 15 residues. V lost 5 bases to trimming and J lost 0 bases; unmatched junction nucleotides: 7. The CDR3 reads CASSLGAGGSYEQYF. Written as DNA, the CDR3 is TGTGCCAGCAGTCTCGGAGCAGGGGGCTCCTACGAGCAGTACTTC.

This clone has just a few counts. The CDR3: CASSDSGRYSGANVLTF. The CDR3 nucleotides are TGTGCCAGCAGTGATTCCGGGAGATACTCTGGGGCCAACGTCCTGACTTTC. V usage is TRBV27 and J usage is TRBJ2-6; possible D gene TRBD2, 6 bases. V was pared by 5 bases and J by 0 bases, with 14 bases between. In germline, CDR1 is MNHEY, CDR2 SMNVEV (reference sequence). CDR3 length equals 17 residues.

To note about this clone: Other DNA variants within this sample encode the same CDR3. The chain employs TRBV6-5 and TRBJ2-7, with 7 bases matching TRBD1. Looked up from germline, CDR1 is MNHEY and CDR2 is SVGAGI. This CDR3 is built from 12 residues. The ends lost 9 bases at V and 1 base at J; junction bases unmatched: 3. CDR3 protein: CASRTGSYEQYF. The CDR3, as DNA: TGTGCCAGTCGGACAGGTTCCTACGAGCAGTACTTC.

The rearrangement joins TRBV4-2 to TRBJ1-1, with a weak D call TRBD1 (5 bases). There are 15 residues in the CDR3. Germline V gene lookup returns CDR1 LGHNA and CDR2 YNFKEQ. The V and J ends lost 4 bases and 4 bases respectively, with 16 bases between them. CDR3 bases: TGTGCCAGCAGCCCACCAAGCGGGGGGGTCACTGAAGCTTTCTTT. This translates into CASSPPSGGVTEAFF.

The rearrangement joins TRBV10-2 to TRBJ2-5; D might be TRBD2 (5 bases). The length of the CDR3 is 14 residues. Trimming stripped 0 bases from V and 5 bases from J, with 10 bases between. The V gene's germline CDR1 is WSHSY and CDR2 SAAADI. The CDR3 DNA reads as TGCGCCAGCAGTGAGTCAGGAAGGAGGGAGACCCAGTACTTC. As protein: CASSESGRRETQYF.